This T cell receptor delta chain emerged from a study of gamma-delta chains in newborns, infants, children. The wider study: Innate gammadelta T cells reportedly expand polyclonally right after birth, driven by microbial exposure, per the title.

TCRdb redid clone calling on the reads using CATT. Among approximately 5,900 delta-chain clones listed, about 2.7% were seen once. V was pared by 2 bases and J by 2 bases, with 3 bases of the junction left unmatched. CDR3 length: 18 amino acids. Germline lookup yields CDR1 GEAIGNYY and CDR2 EKD. This clone is medium-sized within its sample. Sequenced sample: blood. The chain couples TRDV2 to TRDJ3, with 12 bases matching TRDD3. The source is a child who was a newborn, infant or young child, either healthy, febrile or measles-vaccinated (not recorded which). The CDR3 protein is CACDILGDTPWDTRQMFF. The CDR3 coding sequence is TGTGCCTGTGACATACTGGGGGATACACCCTGGGACACCCGACAGATGTTTTTC.